This T cell receptor beta chain was retrieved from a study of shared clonotypes between healthy human individuals. Across the study: In total, the donors were two women and a few men aged 18 to 49.

Study results and limitations: An anticipated effect of sequencing depth on clonotype sharing among donors was recognized. Few donors limited the genetic and exposure-history diversity represented.

This clone was observed once. What it binds is not known. Only in-frame clones appear in the TCRdb table, and some are missing; sequencing was by immunoSEQ multiplex PCR. The sample shows 2 million to 2.5 million clones, roughly 95% of them seen only once. CD45RA+ naive and CD45RA-negative memory subsets were separated from CD4+ cells. The CDR3 spans 14 residues. Germline assignment: CDR1 MDHEN and CDR2 SYDVKM. Trimming cost V 5 bases and J 9 bases; bases outside gene matches: 9. Sequencing was performed on naive CD4+ T cells sorted from blood. The subset here: CD45RA+ positively selected. This TCR was sampled from a young man in good health. The chain recombines TRBV28 with TRBJ1-2; TRBD1 agrees at 10 bases. CDR3 DNA sequence: TGTGCCAGCAGTAAACCGGGACAGGGGTCGAGCTACACCTTC. Its translation: CASSKPGQGSSYTF.